Given below is one TCR beta chain in context. What it recognizes is unknown. Only in-frame clones appear in the TCRdb table, and some are missing; sequencing was by immunoSEQ multiplex PCR. The sample lists 150,000 to 250,000 clones; approximately 82% were seen once. These data originate in a study of cytomegalovirus exposure and HLA in healthy donors. Findings and caveats of the study: TCR sequences were mostly rare, though some public TCRs occurred in many donors. Some TCR beta chains (roughly 160 of them) were listed as cytomegalovirus-associated. The CMV antigen specificity of three CMV-associated chains was confirmed through in vitro analysis.

While the first cohort had 600 to 750 subjects, the donors belonged to the separate validation cohort of fewer than 150 subjects. The CDR3 length is 13 residues. Germline CDR1 reads MNHEY; CDR2 reads SMNVEV (reference sequence). V was shortened by 6 bases and J by 7 bases, with 15 bases between the two germline ends. This receptor was obtained from a woman in her twenties or thirties in good health and CMV-seropositive. The source material was PBMCs. The rearrangement joins TRBV27 to TRBJ1-2; D uncertain. CDR3 loop: CASSPLRGGGYTF. The CDR3 DNA reads TGTGCCAGCAGCCCTCTCCGGGGAGGTGGCTACACCTTC.